This entry concerns a single T cell receptor beta chain. This record belongs to a study of CXCR3-negative and CXCR3-positive naive CD8 T cells. This CDR3 comprises 11 residues. Germline V CDR1 and CDR2: SQVTM, ANQGSEA. UMI-labeled 5' RACE yielded the TRB cDNA libraries. Following a re-call of the 5' RACE reads, TCRdb has one entry per CDR3 protein and lacks DNA. The sample table includes about 30,000 distinct CDR3 sequences. The source material was memory CD8+ T cells from blood. This TCR derives from a human donor in good health. Some clones in this sample may be carry-over from other donors' samples. The V and J genes are TRBV29-1 and TRBJ1-1. The CDR3 loop is CSVDLITEAFF.